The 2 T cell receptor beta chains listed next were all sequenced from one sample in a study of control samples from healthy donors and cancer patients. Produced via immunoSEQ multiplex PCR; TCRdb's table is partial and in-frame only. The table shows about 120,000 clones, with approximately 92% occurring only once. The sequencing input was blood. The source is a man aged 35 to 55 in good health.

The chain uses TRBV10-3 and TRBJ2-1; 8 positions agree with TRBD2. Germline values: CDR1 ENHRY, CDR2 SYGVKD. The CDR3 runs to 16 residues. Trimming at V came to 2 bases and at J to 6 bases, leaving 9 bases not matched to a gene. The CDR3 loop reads CAISEPGTSKGNEQFF. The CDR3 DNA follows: TGTGCCATCAGTGAGCCGGGGACTAGTAAGGGCAATGAGCAGTTCTTC.

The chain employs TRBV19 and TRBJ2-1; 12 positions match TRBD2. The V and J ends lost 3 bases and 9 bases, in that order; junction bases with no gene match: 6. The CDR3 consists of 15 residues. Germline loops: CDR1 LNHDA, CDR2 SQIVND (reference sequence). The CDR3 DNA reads TGTGCCAGTAGTATTTCTAGCGGGGGGGCAGCTGAGCAGTTCTTC. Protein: CASSISSGGAAEQFF.